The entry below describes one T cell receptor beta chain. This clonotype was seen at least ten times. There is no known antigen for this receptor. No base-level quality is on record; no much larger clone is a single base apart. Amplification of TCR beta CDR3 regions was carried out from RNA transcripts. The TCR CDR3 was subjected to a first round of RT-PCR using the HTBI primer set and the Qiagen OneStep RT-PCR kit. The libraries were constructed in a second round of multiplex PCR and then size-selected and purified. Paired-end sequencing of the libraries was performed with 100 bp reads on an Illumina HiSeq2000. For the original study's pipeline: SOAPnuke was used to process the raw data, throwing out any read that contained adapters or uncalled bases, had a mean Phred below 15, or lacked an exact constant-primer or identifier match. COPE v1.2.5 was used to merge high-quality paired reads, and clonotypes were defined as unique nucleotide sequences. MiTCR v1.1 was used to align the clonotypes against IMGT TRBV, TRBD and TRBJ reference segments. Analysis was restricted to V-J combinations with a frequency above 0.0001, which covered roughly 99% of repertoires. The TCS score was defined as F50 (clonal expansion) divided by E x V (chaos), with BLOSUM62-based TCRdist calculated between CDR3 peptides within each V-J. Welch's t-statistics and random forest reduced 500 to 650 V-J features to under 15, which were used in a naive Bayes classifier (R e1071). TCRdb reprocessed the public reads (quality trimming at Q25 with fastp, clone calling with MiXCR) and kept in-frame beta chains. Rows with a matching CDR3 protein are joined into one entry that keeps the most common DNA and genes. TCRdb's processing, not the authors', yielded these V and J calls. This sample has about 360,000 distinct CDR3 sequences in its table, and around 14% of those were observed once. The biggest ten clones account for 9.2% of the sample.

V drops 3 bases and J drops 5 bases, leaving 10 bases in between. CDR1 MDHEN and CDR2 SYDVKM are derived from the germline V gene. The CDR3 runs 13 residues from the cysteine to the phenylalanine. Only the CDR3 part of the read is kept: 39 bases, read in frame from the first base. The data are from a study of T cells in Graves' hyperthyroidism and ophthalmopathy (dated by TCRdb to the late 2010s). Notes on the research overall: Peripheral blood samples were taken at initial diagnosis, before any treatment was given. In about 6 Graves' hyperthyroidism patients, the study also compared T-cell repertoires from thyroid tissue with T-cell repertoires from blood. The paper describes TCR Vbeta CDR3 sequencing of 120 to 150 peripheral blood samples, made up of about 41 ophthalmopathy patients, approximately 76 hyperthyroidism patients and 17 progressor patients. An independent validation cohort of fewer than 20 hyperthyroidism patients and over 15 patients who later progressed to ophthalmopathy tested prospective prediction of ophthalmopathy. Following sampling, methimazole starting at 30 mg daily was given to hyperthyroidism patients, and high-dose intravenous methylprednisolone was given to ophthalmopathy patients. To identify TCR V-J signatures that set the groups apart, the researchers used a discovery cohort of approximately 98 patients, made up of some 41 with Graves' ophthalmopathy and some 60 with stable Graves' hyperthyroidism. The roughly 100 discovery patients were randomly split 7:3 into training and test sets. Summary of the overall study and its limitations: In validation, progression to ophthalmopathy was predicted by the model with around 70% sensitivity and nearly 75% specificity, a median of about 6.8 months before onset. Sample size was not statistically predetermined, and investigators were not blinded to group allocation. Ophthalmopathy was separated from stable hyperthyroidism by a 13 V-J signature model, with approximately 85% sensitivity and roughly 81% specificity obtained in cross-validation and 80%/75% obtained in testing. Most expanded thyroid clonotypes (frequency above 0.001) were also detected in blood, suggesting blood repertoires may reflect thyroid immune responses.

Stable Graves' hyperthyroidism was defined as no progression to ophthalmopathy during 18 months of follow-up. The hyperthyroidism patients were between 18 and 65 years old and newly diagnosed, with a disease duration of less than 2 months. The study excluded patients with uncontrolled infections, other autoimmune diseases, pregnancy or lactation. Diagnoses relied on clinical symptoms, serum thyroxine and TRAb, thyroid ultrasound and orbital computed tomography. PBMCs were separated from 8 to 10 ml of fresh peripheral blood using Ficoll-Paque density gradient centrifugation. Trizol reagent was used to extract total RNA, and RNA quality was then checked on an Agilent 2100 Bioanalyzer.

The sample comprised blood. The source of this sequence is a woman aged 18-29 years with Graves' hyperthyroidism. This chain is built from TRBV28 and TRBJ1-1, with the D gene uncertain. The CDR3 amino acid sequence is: CASSFYDTTEAFF. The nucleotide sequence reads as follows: TGTGCCAGCAGTTTCTACGATACTACTGAAGCTTTCTTT.